Listed below are T cell receptor beta chains from one sample, sequenced in a study of shared clonotypes between healthy human individuals. Measured with immunoSEQ multiplex PCR; TCRdb has only the in-frame clones, and not every one. There are about 1,900,000 clones in the sample; just under 95% occur only once, and under 1.5% lies in the top ten. The sequenced material came from naive CD8+ T cells sorted from blood. All receptors come from a man between 18 and 29 years old in good health. The CDR3 runs from the conserved cysteine through the conserved F or W. D genes are given only for firm matches. Part of the rows lack a size; the others show once, few, many or a class for expanded clones.

V gene	D gene	CDR3 length	J gene	clone size	CDR3 protein	CDR3 DNA
TRBV7-9	.	14	TRBJ1-5	.	CASSSVGSNQPQHF	TGTGCCAGCAGCTCCGTAGGGAGCAATCAGCCCCAGCATTTT
TRBV5-6	.	12	TRBJ2-7	.	CASSLFPYEQYF	TGTGCCAGCAGCTTGTTCCCCTACGAGCAGTACTTC
TRBV19	.	14	TRBJ1-2	.	CASSIGTGAIGYTF	TGTGCCAGTAGTATCGGCACGGGGGCAATTGGCTACACCTTC
TRBV27	.	17	TRBJ1-2	.	CASSSGLTPGTRYGYTF	TGTGCCAGCAGCTCCGGTTTGACCCCCGGGACTAGATATGGCTACACCTTC
TRBV27	.	18	TRBJ2-2	.	CASSLLSVGLRDTGELFF	TGTGCCAGCAGTTTATTATCAGTAGGACTCAGGGACACCGGGGAGCTGTTTTTT
TRBV27	TRBD1	14	TRBJ1-1	.	CASSLTGGKGEAFF	TGTGCCAGCAGTTTGACAGGGGGCAAAGGAGAAGCTTTCTTT
TRBV7-9	.	13	TRBJ1-1	.	CASTVVVLSEAFF	TGTGCCAGCACCGTGGTGGTACTGTCTGAAGCTTTCTTT
TRBV29-1	.	14	TRBJ1-2	.	CSVLGTEHNYGYTF	TGCAGCGTTCTCGGGACGGAACATAACTATGGCTACACCTTC
TRBV5-1	.	13	TRBJ2-3	.	CASSQLMSDTQYF	TGCGCCAGCAGCCAACTCATGTCAGATACGCAGTATTTT
TRBV11-2	TRBD2	17	TRBJ2-2	.	CASSRLAGGPGTGELFF	TGTGCCAGCAGCCGACTAGCGGGGGGGCCGGGGACCGGGGAGCTGTTTTTT
TRBV27	.	17	TRBJ1-2	.	CASSMASGVGRGYGYTF	TGTGCCAGTTCAATGGCCTCAGGGGTTGGAAGAGGCTATGGCTACACCTTC
TRBV4-3	TRBD2	17	TRBJ2-1	.	CASSQDLVREGWNEQFF	TGCGCCAGCAGCCAAGATTTGGTCCGGGAGGGTTGGAATGAGCAGTTCTTC
TRBV11-1	.	13	TRBJ1-1	.	CASSGYRDTEAFF	TGTGCCAGCAGCGGGTATAGGGACACTGAAGCTTTCTTT
TRBV6-6	.	14	TRBJ2-2	once	CASSFRSESGELFF	TGTGCCAGCAGTTTCCGCAGTGAGTCCGGGGAGCTGTTTTTT
TRBV27	.	15	TRBJ2-7	.	CASSPTAASSYEQYF	TGTGCCAGCAGTCCTACGGCGGCGAGCTCCTACGAGCAGTACTTC
TRBV13	TRBD1	14	TRBJ2-7	.	CASSPGQLAYEQYF	TGTGCCAGCAGCCCGGGACAGCTAGCCTACGAGCAGTACTTC
TRBV7-8	TRBD2	16	TRBJ2-3	.	CASSLLAGWGTDTQYF	TGTGCCAGCAGCTTATTAGCGGGATGGGGCACAGATACGCAGTATTTT
TRBV6-1	.	15	TRBJ2-7	once	CASSEGTGVEYEQYF	TGTGCCAGCAGTGAAGGGACGGGCGTTGAGTACGAGCAGTACTTC
TRBV9	.	13	TRBJ2-2	.	CASSVEYTGELFF	TGTGCCAGCAGCGTAGAATACACCGGGGAGCTGTTTTTT
TRBV7-2	TRBD2	15	TRBJ2-5	.	CASSFGGGEGETQYF	TGTGCCAGCAGCTTCGGCGGGGGGGAGGGAGAGACCCAGTACTTC
TRBV30	.	15	TRBJ1-3	.	CAWVPLPDGGNTIYF	TGTGCCTGGGTTCCCCTTCCTGACGGAGGAAACACCATATATTTT
TRBV5-6	TRBD1	13	TRBJ1-5	.	CASSEGGRQPQHF	TGTGCCAGCAGCGAAGGGGGCCGGCAGCCCCAGCATTTT
TRBV30	TRBD1	15	TRBJ2-1	.	CAWSMGQAPNDEQFF	TGTGCCTGGAGTATGGGACAGGCTCCTAACGATGAGCAGTTCTTC
TRBV11-1	.	16	TRBJ2-2	.	CASSFRGLSYTGELFF	TGTGCCAGCAGCTTCAGGGGATTAAGTTACACCGGGGAGCTGTTTTTT
TRBV2	.	15	TRBJ2-5	.	CASTPEGGLQETQYF	TGTGCCAGCACCCCGGAGGGGGGCCTCCAAGAGACCCAGTACTTC
TRBV5-1	TRBD2	17	TRBJ2-3	.	CASSFHPIAGELDTQYF	TGCGCCAGCAGCTTCCATCCTATAGCGGGAGAGCTAGATACGCAGTATTTT
TRBV5-4	.	11	TRBJ2-7	once	CASSFLSEQYF	TGTGCCAGCAGCTTCCTGTCCGAGCAGTACTTC
TRBV5-6	TRBD2	16	TRBJ2-1	.	CASSGGLADHYNEQFF	TGTGCCAGCAGCGGGGGACTAGCGGACCACTACAATGAGCAGTTCTTC
TRBV6-5	.	13	TRBJ1-5	.	CASGRDSNQPQHF	TGTGCCAGCGGGAGAGATAGCAATCAGCCCCAGCATTTT
TRBV27	.	12	TRBJ1-6	once	CASKGSDSPLHF	TGTGCCAGCAAAGGGTCGGATTCACCCCTCCACTTT
TRBV27	TRBD1	16	TRBJ1-2	.	CASRSQGASPNYGYTF	TGTGCCAGCAGAAGTCAGGGGGCGTCTCCAAACTATGGCTACACCTTC
TRBV9	.	12	TRBJ2-1	.	CASSVALDEQFF	TGTGCCAGCAGCGTAGCTCTCGATGAGCAGTTCTTC
TRBV9	.	13	TRBJ2-1	.	CASSPPSRDEQFF	TGTGCCAGCAGCCCCCCCTCCCGAGATGAGCAGTTCTTC
TRBV7-9	TRBD2	15	TRBJ2-1	.	CASSHLAALMDEQFF	TGTGCCAGCAGCCACCTAGCGGCCCTGATGGATGAGCAGTTCTTC
TRBV5-5	TRBD1	15	TRBJ2-7	.	CASSIGQGRSYEQYF	TGTGCCAGCAGCATCGGACAGGGCCGTTCCTACGAGCAGTACTTC
TRBV4-1	TRBD2	14	TRBJ2-7	.	CASSQAGRAGEQYF	TGCGCCAGCAGCCAGGCGGGGAGGGCGGGCGAGCAGTACTTC
TRBV4-3	TRBD2	16	TRBJ2-7	.	CASSQELAGGTYEQYF	TGCGCCAGCAGCCAAGAACTAGCGGGAGGCACCTACGAGCAGTACTTC
TRBV2	.	14	TRBJ2-1	.	CASPRSSSYNEQFF	TGTGCCTCCCCAAGGTCTAGCTCCTACAATGAGCAGTTCTTC
TRBV5-4	.	13	TRBJ2-7	few	CASSLYGLDEQYF	TGTGCCAGCAGCTTGTACGGGTTGGACGAGCAGTACTTC
TRBV27	TRBD1	17	TRBJ1-1	.	CASSSTGVMNVNTEAFF	TGTGCCAGCAGTTCGACAGGGGTGATGAATGTAAACACTGAAGCTTTCTTT
TRBV9	TRBD2	13	TRBJ2-7	.	CASSVEGGAEQYF	TGTGCCAGCAGCGTAGAGGGAGGGGCGGAGCAGTACTTC
TRBV7-2	.	15	TRBJ1-2	.	CASSLRTALAYGYTF	TGTGCCAGCAGCTTACGGACAGCACTTGCATATGGCTACACCTTC
TRBV9	.	12	TRBJ1-2	.	CASSEVVYGYTF	TGTGCCAGCAGCGAAGTCGTATATGGCTACACCTTC
TRBV4-1	TRBD2	15	TRBJ2-7	.	CASSDREASGYEQYF	TGCGCCAGCAGTGACCGGGAGGCCTCGGGGTACGAGCAGTACTTC
TRBV27	.	13	TRBJ2-1	.	CASSSRAYNEQFF	TGTGCCAGCAGTTCCAGGGCCTACAATGAGCAGTTCTTC
TRBV6-1	TRBD1	16	TRBJ2-5	once	CASSDGRTGGEETQYF	TGTGCCAGCAGTGACGGGAGGACAGGGGGAGAAGAGACCCAGTACTTC